The rows below give T cell receptor beta chains drawn from one sample of a study of blood T cell repertoires in COVID-19. Measured with immunoSEQ multiplex PCR; TCRdb has only the in-frame clones, and not every one. The sample has approximately 81,000 clones; 82% are singletons. The sequenced sample consisted of peripheral blood. Receptors were obtained from a human donor in a cohort sampled during active COVID-19. The CDR3 runs from the conserved cysteine through the conserved F or W. A D gene is named only where the DNA matches it firmly. Rows give clone size only sometimes, using once, few, many, or a class for an expanded clone.

j_gene	abundance	v_gene	d_gene	CDR3nt	CDR3aa
TRBJ2-7	.	TRBV27	.	TGTGCCAGCAGTTTAGACCCCCGTCGGGTACCGTCTTACGAGCAGTACTTC	CASSLDPRRVPSYEQYF
TRBJ1-1	.	TRBV5-1	.	TGCGCCAGCAGCTTGGCCACAGGGTACCCTGAAGCTTTCTTT	CASSLATGYPEAFF
TRBJ2-3	.	TRBV4-3	.	TGCGCCAGCAGCCAAGAGGAGGGACGCACAGATACGCAGTATTTT	CASSQEEGRTDTQYF
TRBJ1-1	.	TRBV6-2/TRBV6-3	TRBD1	TGTGCCAGCAGTTACGAGGGGGCTGAGAACACTGAAGCTTTCTTT	CASSYEGAENTEAFF
TRBJ1-5	.	TRBV7-8	TRBD1	TGTGCCAGCAGCCTGAGCGGGCAGGGGGCTAATCAGCCCCAGCATTTT	CASSLSGQGANQPQHF
TRBJ2-5	.	TRBV19	.	TGTGCCAGTAGTATTAGACTTCAAACCCCCGAAGAGACCCAGTACTTC	CASSIRLQTPEETQYF
TRBJ2-1	.	TRBV9	TRBD2	TGTGCCAGCAGCGTAGCTAGCGGGGGGGCTGGACTTACGTACAATGAGCAGTTCTTC	CASSVASGGAGLTYNEQFF
TRBJ1-1	.	TRBV12-5	.	TGTGCTAGTGGTGGCCGGGGGGGCGCTGACACTGAAGCTTTCTTT	CASGGRGGADTEAFF
TRBJ1-2	.	TRBV5-5	TRBD1	TGTGCCAGCAGCCACGGGACAGGCGAAGGCTACACCTTC	CASSHGTGEGYTF
TRBJ1-2	.	TRBV29-1	.	TGCAGCGTTCCTGGGGCAAACTATGGCTACACCTTC	CSVPGANYGYTF
TRBJ1-5	.	TRBV5-1	.	TGCGCCAGCAGCTTCGGTAGCAATCAGCCCCAGCATTTT	CASSFGSNQPQHF
TRBJ2-7	.	TRBV4-1	.	TGCGCCAGCAGCCAAGATAACGCAGGGACCTACGAGCAGTACTTC	CASSQDNAGTYEQYF
TRBJ1-1	.	TRBV19	.	TGTGCCAGTAGGATCGGGTTTACGGGCACTGAAGCTTTCTTT	CASRIGFTGTEAFF
TRBJ1-2	.	TRBV18	.	TGTGCCAGCTCACCACGCGGGGAAGGCTACACCTTC	CASSPRGEGYTF
TRBJ2-7	few	TRBV6-5	TRBD2	TGTGCCAGCAGTATAGCGGGGACTTCGGGGGAGCAGTACTTC	CASSIAGTSGEQYF
TRBJ2-5	.	TRBV19	TRBD2	TGTGCCAGTAGTATAGGCGGGGGGGCTCAAGAGACCCAGTACTTC	CASSIGGGAQETQYF
TRBJ2-7	few	TRBV5-1	TRBD1	TGCGCCAGCAGCCCCGGGACAGTCTACGAGCAGTACTTC	CASSPGTVYEQYF
TRBJ1-4	.	TRBV11-2	.	TGTGCCAGCAGCTTATGGGGGAGGGAAAAACTGTTTTTT	CASSLWGREKLFF
TRBJ2-7	.	TRBV3-1/TRBV3-2	.	TGTGCCAGCAGCCAAGGGGGGGGGCCCCTCTACGAGCAGTACTTC	CASSQGGGPLYEQYF
TRBJ2-5	once	TRBV18	TRBD1	TGTGCCAGCTCAGTTTTCACCGACAGGGGTGGCGAGACCCAGTACTTC	CASSVFTDRGGETQYF
TRBJ1-1	.	TRBV18	.	TGTGCCAGCTCACAACAGGGGAACACTGAAGCTTTCTTT	CASSQQGNTEAFF
TRBJ2-7	.	TRBV9	.	TGTGCCAGCAGCGTTTCGACAGAATCCTACGAGCAGTACTTC	CASSVSTESYEQYF
TRBJ1-1	.	TRBV6-2/TRBV6-3	.	TGTGCCAGCAGTTACTCCCGGGTGCTCGGTGAAGCTTTCTTT	CASSYSRVLGEAFF
TRBJ1-2	.	TRBV6-5	TRBD1	TGTGCCAGCAGTTACGCGGACAGGGACTATGGCTACACCTTC	CASSYADRDYGYTF
TRBJ1-2	.	TRBV27	TRBD1	TGTGCCAGCAGTCTGAGAGGGACAGGGGACTATGGCTACACCTTC	CASSLRGTGDYGYTF
TRBJ2-7	.	TRBV14	.	TGTGCCAGCAGCCAAGTTTCACAGGGCGGGTCCTACGAGCAGTACTTC	CASSQVSQGGSYEQYF
TRBJ1-2	.	TRBV19	TRBD1	TGTGCCAGTACGTGGACAGGGGAAGTCCGTAACTATGGCTACACCTTC	CASTWTGEVRNYGYTF
TRBJ1-2	.	TRBV25-1	.	TGTGCCAGCAGTGAATATTGGATAGGGGAACATGGCTACACCTTC	CASSEYWIGEHGYTF
TRBJ1-3	.	TRBV4-2	.	TGTGCCAGCAGCGGGGAGGGATCGAACACCATATATTTT	CASSGEGSNTIYF
TRBJ1-1	.	TRBV7-8	TRBD1	TGTGCCAGCAGCCCGGACAGGGGAGTCACTGAAGCTTTCTTT	CASSPDRGVTEAFF
TRBJ2-7	.	TRBV6-5	TRBD1	TGTGCCAGCAGTACAAACCCGACAGGGCAATACGAGCAGTACTTC	CASSTNPTGQYEQYF
TRBJ1-4	.	TRBV7-2	.	TGTGCCAGCAGCTTAGCGGGGCGGGGGGCGACTAATGAAAAACTGTTTTTT	CASSLAGRGATNEKLFF
TRBJ1-3	.	TRBV5-1	.	TGCGCCAGCGCCGCGGGGAGCTCTGGAAACACCATATATTTT	CASAAGSSGNTIYF
TRBJ1-1	.	TRBV12-3/TRBV12-4	.	TGTGCCAGCAGTTTAATAAGCGGTGAAGCTTTCTTT	CASSLISGEAFF
TRBJ1-2	.	TRBV5-1	TRBD1	TGCGCCAGCAACATAGACAGGGCGAATGGCTACACCTTC	CASNIDRANGYTF
TRBJ1-2	.	TRBV7-3	TRBD1	TGTGCCAGCAGCCCGTTGGGGACAGGGTATTTCCCGGCCTTC	CASSPLGTGYFPAF
TRBJ2-1	.	TRBV5-1	TRBD1	TGCGCCAGCAGCTTGGCGAGGGACAGTCGCTATAATGAGCAGTTCTTC	CASSLARDSRYNEQFF
TRBJ2-5	few	TRBV2	.	TGTGCCAGCAAGGACGGGGCGGGGGAGACCCAGTACTTC	CASKDGAGETQYF
TRBJ2-7	few	TRBV6-5	TRBD1	TGTGCCAGCAGTCGGGACAGGGCGTCCTACGAGCAGTACTTC	CASSRDRASYEQYF
TRBJ2-7	.	TRBV6-4	.	TGTGCCAGCTACGGACTTCCCCCTTTCGAGCAGTACTTC	CASYGLPPFEQYF
TRBJ1-2	.	TRBV19	.	TGTGCCAGTAGTATAGGGCGGACAGTAGCTAACTATGGCTACACCTTC	CASSIGRTVANYGYTF
TRBJ1-2	.	TRBV15	.	TGTGCCACCAGCAGAAATACAGGGCCCTCAGGCTATGGCTACACCTTC	CATSRNTGPSGYGYTF
TRBJ1-5	.	TRBV6-1	.	TGTGCCAGCAGTGTAGCGCAGAGCAATCAGCCCCAGCATTTT	CASSVAQSNQPQHF
TRBJ1-2	.	TRBV6-5	TRBD1	TGTGCCAGCAGTTACCTGACAGGGCCCTATGGCTACACCTTC	CASSYLTGPYGYTF
TRBJ1-6	.	TRBV5-1	TRBD1	TGCGCCAGCAGCCTGGAGGGGGACAGGGTTTCGTATAATTCACCCCTCCACTTT	CASSLEGDRVSYNSPLHF
TRBJ2-7	.	TRBV19	TRBD2	TGTGCCAGTAGTATAGGGCTAGCGGGGGACTACGAGCAGTACTTC	CASSIGLAGDYEQYF
TRBJ1-5	.	TRBV7-2	.	TGTGCCAGCAGCTTAGCCCGGGACACCCAACTCGGGCAGCCCCAGCATTTT	CASSLARDTQLGQPQHF
TRBJ2-7	once	TRBV6-5	TRBD1	TGTGCCAGCAGTCACAGACAGGGTCGAAACGAGCAGTACTTC	CASSHRQGRNEQYF
TRBJ1-5	.	TRBV2	.	TGTGCCAGCAGCTCCACCCCCGGGGGAAATCAGCCCCAGCATTTT	CASSSTPGGNQPQHF
TRBJ2-2	.	TRBV18	TRBD1	TGTGCCAGCTCACCGGGACAGGGGGCTAACGGGGAGCTGTTTTTT	CASSPGQGANGELFF
TRBJ2-7	.	TRBV7-2	.	TGTGCCAGCAGCCCTCCCGTAACCGGTTTGAACTTC	CASSPPVTGLNF
TRBJ1-3	.	TRBV3-1/TRBV3-2	.	TGTGCCAGCAGCCCGCACCAGTCTGGAAACACCATATATTTT	CASSPHQSGNTIYF
TRBJ1-6	.	TRBV10-3	.	TGTGCCATCAGTAGCAAGGGGGAGGGCTATTCACCCCTCCACTTT	CAISSKGEGYSPLHF
TRBJ2-3	.	TRBV15	.	TGTGCCACCAGCAGAGATCTCGGGGATACGCAGTATTTT	CATSRDLGDTQYF